The rows below give T cell receptor beta chains drawn from one sample of a study of regulatory T cells in long-lasting Graves disease. A single record per CDR3 protein comes from TCRdb applying MiXCR to the multiplex PCR reads. The table lists approximately 470,000 distinct CDR3 sequences, roughly 15% of them singletons. These data were also reused for a study on T cells in Graves' hyperthyroidism and ophthalmopathy.

Material: peripheral blood mononuclear cells (PBMCs), obtained at new diagnosis, from a patient treated with antithyroid drugs. The receptor set was obtained from a man aged 35 to 55 with Graves disease. CDR3s include the opening cysteine and the closing phenylalanine or tryptophan. The D gene is left open where the match is weak. The listing skips clone size in some rows; elsewhere it reads once, few, many or a size class.

clone_size	j_call	v_call	d_call	cdr3_nt	cdr3_aa
-	TRBJ2-3	TRBV9	TRBD2	TGTGCCAGCAGCGTAGAGCGGGAGGGCCGCGCAGATACGCAGTATTTT	CASSVEREGRADTQYF
many	TRBJ1-4	TRBV7-8	-	TGTGCCAGCAGCTTAGACCCACGGGAAAAACTGTTTTTT	CASSLDPREKLFF
many	TRBJ2-7	TRBV28	TRBD2	TGTGCCAGCAGTCGGCATATCGGACTAGCTAACTACGAGCAGTACTTC	CASSRHIGLANYEQYF
-	TRBJ1-1	TRBV29-1	-	TGCAGCGCCTTCGGGGACAAGAACACTGAAGCTTTCTTT	CSAFGDKNTEAFF
many	TRBJ1-1	TRBV28	TRBD1	TGTGCCAGCAGGACAGGGGTCATCAACACTGAAGCTTTCTTT	CASRTGVINTEAFF
few	TRBJ1-5	TRBV6-1	-	TGTGCCAGCAGTGAAGGGGGTTATAGCAATCAGCCCCAGCATTTT	CASSEGGYSNQPQHF
-	TRBJ2-7	TRBV20-1	-	TGCAGTGCTAGAGCGTCTGAGGGAGTTTCCTACGAGCAGTACTTC	CSARASEGVSYEQYF
many	TRBJ1-2	TRBV2	-	TGTGCCAGCAGTGATCCGAGACAGAATAACTATGGCTACACCTTC	CASSDPRQNNYGYTF
-	TRBJ2-1	TRBV7-8	TRBD2	TGTGCCAGCAGGATGACTCGCGGGGAGGGTTACAATGAGCAGTTCTTC	CASRMTRGEGYNEQFF
many	TRBJ2-2	TRBV28	-	TGTGCCAGCAGCCCCAGAAACACCGGGGAGCTGTTTTTT	CASSPRNTGELFF
-	TRBJ2-5	TRBV6-1	TRBD2	TGTGCCAGCAGAAATCGCGGACTAGCGGGAGCACGGTACCAAGAGACCCAGTACTTC	CASRNRGLAGARYQETQYF
many	TRBJ2-7	TRBV12-3/TRBV12-4	TRBD2	TGTGCCAGCAGTTTAGCGGCTAGCGGGGACTCCTACGAGCAGTACTTC	CASSLAASGDSYEQYF
-	TRBJ1-1	TRBV19	-	TGTGCCAGTAGTATAGCGGACGGACGGAACACTGAAGCTTTCTTT	CASSIADGRNTEAFF
many	TRBJ2-1	TRBV7-3	-	TGTGCCAGCAGCTTATCCAGCGGCAATAACGAGCAGTTCTTC	CASSLSSGNNEQFF
many	TRBJ2-3	TRBV7-9	-	TGTGCCAGCAGCTTGAAGGAGAGGGAAGATACGCAGTATTTT	CASSLKEREDTQYF
few	TRBJ1-4	TRBV6-2/TRBV6-3	-	TGTGCCAGCAAATCGCCGGGACACCCTAATGAAAAACTGTTTTTT	CASKSPGHPNEKLFF
many	TRBJ1-5	TRBV28	-	TGTGCCAGCAGACCCCCCGGGACACCGAATCAGCCCCAGCATTTT	CASRPPGTPNQPQHF